Described below is a single TCR beta chain sequence and its context. Its specificity is not known. The naive CD8 population came from CD45RO-negative cells selected for CCR7, without terminally differentiated effector memory CD45RA+ cells. Deep-level settings were used for running the assay. The protocol was immunoSEQ multiplex PCR, while the TCRdb copy is restricted to in-frame clones and leaves out a portion. Here the sample spans hundreds of thousands of clones, more than 95% being singletons. This record belongs to a study of shared clonotypes between healthy human individuals. As for the study in general: Per donor, CD8 memory used one plate, CD8 naive used two, CD4 memory used three and CD4 naive used three. Study observations and caveats: Non-shared clonotypes displayed generation probabilities falling below those of clonotypes present in all four donors.

The CDR3 is 13 residues long. Germline loops: CDR1 SGHAT, CDR2 FQNNGV. Trimming removed 3 bases at V and 7 bases at J, with 10 bases between. The chain carries TRBV11-2 and TRBJ2-4; weak D call: TRBD1 (6 bases). The sequencing sample was made of naive CD8+ T cells sorted from blood. The source of this sequence is a man under 40 in good health. The CDR3 region has the DNA TGTGCCAGCAGCTTCGACAGGTCGAACATTCAGTACTTC. This translates into CASSFDRSNIQYF.